This T cell receptor (beta chain) was sequenced for a study of blood T cell repertoires in COVID-19. Study as a whole: T cells, B-cell-depleted T cells, or PBMCs provided the cDNA or gDNA that served as material.

The CDR3 has 12 residues. Germline values: CDR1 MNHEY, CDR2 SVGAGI. Trimming pared 6 bases from V and 3 bases from J, leaving 8 bases between. TCRdb keeps only in-frame clones here, not all; method: immunoSEQ multiplex PCR. The sample carries some 70,000 clones, roughly 84% recorded once. The chain carries TRBV6-5 and TRBJ1-2; D remains unclear. The sequencing input was peripheral blood. The receptor was derived from a man aged 50 to 59 with active COVID-19. CDR3 in amino acids: CASSPGHYGYTF. The CDR3 DNA reads as TGTGCCAGCAGCCCCGGTCACTATGGCTACACCTTC.